A single sample is the source of the 17 T cell receptor beta chains below, sequenced in a study of PD-1 blockade in classical Hodgkin lymphoma. The assay was immunoSEQ multiplex PCR, and TCRdb's table has in-frame clones only and misses some. Of about 60,000 clones in the sample, around nine tenths were seen once. Time point given: cycle 4 day 1 (C4D1), after about 6 weeks of nivolumab. There was relapse after autologous stem cell transplantation in every patient, and there was variation in brentuximab vedotin exposure. The sample was peripheral blood mononuclear cells (PBMCs), taken before the fourth cycle of nivolumab. These receptor sequences come from a human donor with classical Hodgkin lymphoma.

The chain has TRBV6-6 and TRBJ2-3; D perhaps matches TRBD2 (6 bases). The CDR3 extends over 15 amino acids. The V and J ends lost 2 bases and 6 bases respectively, with 15 bases between them. Germline CDR1 MNHNY, CDR2 SVGAGI (reference sequence). This CDR3 is CASSYPPGGEDTQYF. The CDR3 DNA follows: TGTGCCAGCAGTTACCCCCCCGGAGGGGAGGATACGCAGTATTTT.

Here the CDR3 DNA reads TGTGCCAGCAGTAACTCAGGGTTACTGAACACTGAAGCTTTCTTT. It specifies CASSNSGLLNTEAFF. V gene TRBV27 combines with J gene TRBJ1-1; TRBD1 might be the D (5 bases). V was shortened by 5 bases and J by 0 bases, with 13 bases between the two germline ends. This CDR3 spans 15 amino acids. Germline V lookup: CDR1 MNHEY, CDR2 SMNVEV (reference sequence).

The V call is TRBV10-1, the J call TRBJ1-1; no firm D call. Germline lookup yields CDR1 WNHNN and CDR2 SYGVQD (reference sequence). The germline V and J ends were trimmed by 2 bases and 3 bases, with 7 bases remaining between them. The CDR3 has 13 amino acids. The CDR3 sequence: CASSEGQYTEAFF. The CDR3 region has the DNA TGCGCCAGCAGTGAGGGGCAGTACACTGAAGCTTTCTTT.

The rearrangement uses TRBV5-1 and TRBJ1-1; TRBD1 is a possible D gene (5 bases). CDR3 length: 13 amino acids. Trimming took 4 bases from V and 3 from J, leaving 10 bases between them. Per germline, CDR1 SGHRS and CDR2 YFSETQ. CDR3 sequence: CASSRSTDTEAFF. CDR3 DNA: TGCGCCAGCAGCCGTTCGACAGACACTGAAGCTTTCTTT.

The chain uses TRBV5-8 and TRBJ1-1; D is unclear. V lost 5 bases and J 1 base, leaving 15 bases between the germline ends. This CDR3 contains 15 residues. CDR1 SGHTS and CDR2 YDEGEE come from the germline V gene. In DNA form, the CDR3 reads TGTGCCAGCAGGCAAGGGAGGGCCAGGAACACTGAAGCTTTCTTT. Protein product: CASRQGRARNTEAFF.

This chain uses TRBV6-6 with TRBJ1-2; D unclear. This CDR3 contains 15 residues. From germline, CDR1 is MNHNY and CDR2 SVGAGI (reference sequence). The V end was cut by 3 bases, the J end by 5 bases, with 16 bases between. DNA of the CDR3: TGTGCCAGCAGTTATCTCCCCTGGGCGGAATATGGCTACACCTTC. Its protein product is CASSYLPWAEYGYTF.

CDR3 DNA sequence: TGTGCCAGCGAGCGGGGAGGGCTGCCTACTTTCAATGAGCAGTTCTTC. Translated: CASERGGLPTFNEQFF. The V and J genes are TRBV28 and TRBJ2-1; 7 positions match TRBD2. V shed 8 bases, J shed 6 bases, and the junction held 16 bases outside the gene matches. This CDR3 contains 16 residues. From germline, CDR1 is MDHEN and CDR2 SYDVKM.

This chain joins TRBV19 and TRBJ1-5, with 8 bases fitting TRBD1. The CDR3 has 13 amino acids. V was clipped by 3 bases and J by 15 bases; unmatched bases: 10. Germline-derived CDR1 and CDR2 are LNHDA and SQIVND (reference sequence). Written as DNA, the CDR3 is TGTGCCAGTAGTATCGGCGGGACAGGCGCCCCGCATTTT. Protein sequence: CASSIGGTGAPHF.

The rearrangement links TRBV6-5 to TRBJ2-7; TRBD1 is a possible D gene (5 bases). CDR1 is MNHEY, CDR2 SVGAGI, per germline. Trimming took off 4 bases at V and 2 bases at J, with 9 bases between the two ends. The CDR3 extends over 13 amino acids. DNA of the CDR3: TGTGCCAGCAGTTTCGGCAGGGCCTACGAGCAGTACTTC. Protein: CASSFGRAYEQYF.

The gene calls are TRBV5-6 and TRBJ1-6; maybe TRBD1 (5 bases). V dropped 3 bases and J dropped 8 bases, with 15 bases sitting between them. The germline V gene has CDR1 SGHDT and CDR2 YYEEEE. The CDR3 is 15 amino acids. CDR3 amino acids: CASSSPGRGDSPLHF. Written as DNA, the CDR3 is TGTGCCAGCAGCTCGCCGGGAAGAGGGGATTCACCCCTCCACTTT.

The genes are TRBV11-2 and TRBJ2-5, with unresolved D. Germline V gene sequence: CDR1 SGHAT, CDR2 FQNNGV. The CDR3 spans 13 residues. V was cut by 0 bases and J by 4 bases, with 6 bases left in between. The CDR3 loop reads CASSLDLPETQYF. The CDR3 nucleotides read TGTGCCAGCAGCTTAGATCTACCAGAGACCCAGTACTTC.

This chain connects TRBV5-1 to TRBJ2-6, with 10 bases lining up with TRBD1. V gave up 4 bases and J gave up 2 bases; unmatched junction bases: 9. The germline CDR1 and CDR2 sequences are SGHRS and YFSETQ. The CDR3 is made up of 18 amino acids. The CDR3 here is CASSASTGTGAGANVLTF. The CDR3 DNA sequence: TGCGCCAGCAGCGCAAGCACCGGGACAGGGGCTGGGGCCAACGTCCTGACTTTC.

The chain uses TRBV29-1 and TRBJ2-3; D ambiguous. This CDR3 region has 13 residues. V was clipped by 6 bases and J by 1 base, with 11 bases between them. CDR1 SQVTM and CDR2 ANQGSEA come from the germline V gene. This CDR3 reads CSVVIGRTDTQYF. The CDR3 nucleotides are TGCAGCGTCGTTATAGGGCGCACAGATACGCAGTATTTT.

The gene calls are TRBV28 and TRBJ2-3, with D possibly matching TRBD1 (6 bases). Trimming stripped 4 bases from V and 0 bases from J, with 17 bases between. The CDR3 is 17 amino acids. Looked up from germline, CDR1 is MDHEN and CDR2 is SYDVKM. As DNA, the CDR3 is TGTGCCAGCAGTTATGCGCCCGGGACACTCAGCACAGATACGCAGTATTTT. Amino acid sequence: CASSYAPGTLSTDTQYF.

This sequence joins TRBV27 and TRBJ2-7, with a possible D match to TRBD1 (6 bases). The CDR3 extends over 13 amino acids. CDR1 is MNHEY, CDR2 SMNVEV, per germline (reference sequence). Trimming removed 8 bases from V and 7 bases from J, with 18 bases in between. CDR3 DNA: TGTGCCAGCGGGGGCCAACTTTCTGGGGAGCAGTACTTC. This encodes CASGGQLSGEQYF.

CDR3 in DNA: TGTGCCTGGAGTGTAGAGGGTAATACGCAGTATTTT. Translating gives CAWSVEGNTQYF. This chain connects TRBV30 to TRBJ2-3; maybe TRBD2 (5 bases). Germline lookup yields CDR1 GTSNPN and CDR2 SVGIG (reference sequence). V was shortened by 0 bases and J by 7 bases, with 8 bases between the two germline ends. This CDR3 is 12 amino acids long. The variable domain in full, with the rest retrieved from reference TRBV30 and TRBJ2-3, is SQTIHQWPATLVQPVGSPLSLECTVEGTSNPNLYWYRQAAGRGLQLLFYSVGIGQISSEVPQNLSASRPQDRQFILSSKKLLLSDSGFYLCAWSVEGNTQYFGPGTRLTVL.

The chain carries TRBV9 and TRBJ1-3; D is undetermined. This CDR3 has 15 amino acids. V lost 0 bases to trimming and J lost 2 bases, with 9 bases between them. The V gene's germline CDR1 is SGDLS and CDR2 YYNGEE. The CDR3 here is CASSVGSGAGNTIYF. For the CDR3, the DNA is TGTGCCAGCAGCGTAGGTTCTGGAGCTGGAAACACCATATATTTT. The variable domain in full, with the rest retrieved from reference TRBV9 and TRBJ1-3, is DSGVTQTPKHLITATGQRVTLRCSPRSGDLSVYWYQQSLDQGLQFLIQYYNGEERAKGNILERFSAQQFPDLHSELNLSSLELGDSALYFCASSVGSGAGNTIYFGEGSWLTVV.